This TCR beta chain was identified in a study of radiotherapy plus CTLA-4 blockade in lung cancer. Study summary: In roughly 17% of patients, objective responses were seen; 25% to 40% had disease control. Study-wide results and caveats: In blood, TCR clones derived from the tumor expanded after radiotherapy plus ipilimumab.

The assay was immunoSEQ multiplex PCR, and TCRdb's table has in-frame clones only and misses some. Of about 15,000 clones listed, around 87% were seen once; the top ten hold approximately 14%. Germline assignment: CDR1 SSHAT and CDR2 FNYEAQ (reference sequence). This CDR3 region has 15 residues. V gave up 3 bases and J gave up 0 bases, with 9 bases separating them. For this clone: Its antigen remains unidentified.

This receptor was identified in a human donor with non-small cell lung cancer that progressed on radiotherapy plus ipilimumab. Some clones in this sample may be carry-over from other donors' samples. The chain employs TRBV7-7 and TRBJ1-3; D may be TRBD1 (5 bases). This sample comprised peripheral blood, obtained from a patient treated with radiotherapy plus ipilimumab. The CDR3 DNA reads as TGTGCCAGCAGCTTGGACATATCCTCTGGAAACACCATATATTTT. This sequence encodes CASSLDISSGNTIYF.